This T cell receptor beta chain was identified in a study of blood T cell repertoires in COVID-19. At the level of the study: Specimens from acute and convalescent COVID-19 originated in the United States, Italy and Spain.

J gave up 6 bases and V 8 bases, and 8 bases lay outside the gene matches. This CDR3 has 13 residues. CDR1 is KGHSH and CDR2 is LQKENI in the germline V gene. Produced via immunoSEQ multiplex PCR; TCRdb's table is partial and in-frame only. Here the sample spans roughly 200,000 clones, approximately 86% being singletons. The chain carries TRBV18 and TRBJ1-2; the match to TRBD1 covers 8 bases. The clonotype originates from a man between 18 and 35 years old with acute COVID-19. The sequencing input was PBMCs or T cells enriched from blood (not recorded which). CDR3 sequence (DNA): TGTGCCAGCAGATGGACAGGGCAACATGGCTACACCTTC. Translating it yields CASRWTGQHGYTF.